The 18 T cell receptor beta chains given below trace back to one sample, sequenced in a study of cytomegalovirus exposure and HLA in healthy donors. The PCR contained 60 Vbeta and 13 Jbeta primers. Method: immunoSEQ multiplex PCR; TCRdb's copy keeps in-frame clones and lacks some. The sample has 100,000 to 120,000 clones; 60% to 85% are singletons. The sample was PBMCs. These receptors were obtained from a male donor in good health and CMV-seronegative.

V gene TRBV19 combines with J gene TRBJ1-6; D might be TRBD1 (5 bases). Germline CDR1 is LNHDA and CDR2 is SQIVND (reference sequence). This CDR3 contains 14 residues. Trimming cost V 7 bases and J 9 bases, with 16 bases left between them. CDR3 residues: CASMWAQGGSPLHF. The CDR3 DNA reads as TGTGCCAGTATGTGGGCCCAGGGTGGTTCACCCCTCCACTTT.

Notes on this clone: A much larger clone differs by one base, so this may be a read error. Different DNA sequences within this sample yield the same CDR3. The chain employs TRBV6-5 and TRBJ1-1; 8 nucleotides match TRBD1. The CDR3 runs 14 residues. Germline lookup yields CDR1 MNHEY and CDR2 SVGAGI. After removal of 6 bases from V and 1 base from J, the junction contained 4 bases not matched to a gene. The CDR3 bases are TGTGCCAGCAGGAAGGGACAGGAGAACACTGAAGCTTTCTTT. It yields the protein CASRKGQENTEAFF.

This clone appeared once. This chain uses TRBV10-1 with TRBJ2-1, with D unresolved. The V gene lost 6 bases and the J gene lost 8 bases, with 14 bases spanning the gap. The CDR3 is 13 residues long. The germline CDR1 and CDR2 sequences are WNHNN and SYGVQD (reference sequence). For the CDR3, the DNA is TGCGCCAGCAGCCCAACAGCTGCCTATGAGCAGTTCTTC. This encodes CASSPTAAYEQFF.

V is TRBV11-2 and J is TRBJ1-1; 8 positions match TRBD1. V lost 5 bases, J lost 3 bases, and 2 bases stayed unmatched. CDR1 is SGHAT and CDR2 is FQNNGV in the germline V gene. CDR3 length: 13 amino acids. CDR3 in amino acids: CASSPDRDTEAFF. As DNA, the CDR3 is TGTGCCAGCAGCCCGGACAGGGACACTGAAGCTTTCTTT.

The chain couples TRBV6-5 to TRBJ2-2; D gene uncertain. Germline V gene data show CDR1 as MNHEY and CDR2 as SVGAGI. This CDR3 is built from 14 residues. V lost 2 bases and J lost 6, with 10 bases in between. CDR3 amino acids: CASSYPIPPGELFF. CDR3 nucleotides: TGTGCCAGCAGTTACCCCATCCCCCCCGGGGAGCTGTTTTTT.

This clone was picked up one time. V and J are TRBV7-3 and TRBJ2-7, with 7 bases fitting TRBD2. The CDR3 is made up of 14 amino acids. Looked up from germline, CDR1 is SGHTA and CDR2 is FQGTGA. J lost 5 bases, V lost 5 bases, and 9 bases had no gene match. This CDR3 is CASSPTRTSNEQYF. The CDR3 region has the DNA TGTGCCAGCAGCCCCACCCGGACTAGTAACGAGCAGTACTTC. The variable domain in full, completed from reference TRBV7-3 and TRBJ2-7, reads GAGVSQTPSNKVTEKGKYVELRCDPISGHTALYWYRQSLGQGPEFLIYFQGTGAADDSGLPNDRFFAVRPEGSVSTLKIQRTERGDSAVYLCASSPTRTSNEQYFGPGTRLTVT.

The CDR3 protein is CASSPGDKVAEAFF. DNA of the CDR3: TGTGCCAGTAGCCCGGGAGACAAGGTGGCTGAAGCTTTCTTT. The chain employs TRBV19 and TRBJ1-1; D not resolved. V lost 6 bases, J lost 6 bases, and 17 bases lay in between. This CDR3 contains 14 residues. Germline V CDR1 and CDR2: LNHDA, SQIVND (reference sequence).

As DNA, the CDR3 is TGTGCCAGCAGTACCCAGCAGGGGCGTATAAGGGAGCAGTACTTC. Encoded protein: CASSTQQGRIREQYF. The chain links TRBV27 to TRBJ2-7, with a tentative D call TRBD1 (6 bases). V was shortened by 5 bases and J by 7 bases, with 21 bases between the two germline ends. The CDR3 is 15 residues long. The germline CDR1 and CDR2 sequences are MNHEY and SMNVEV (reference sequence).

The chain uses TRBV7-6 and TRBJ1-1; 10 nucleotides line up with TRBD1. J gave up 5 bases and V 1 base, and 7 bases lay outside the gene matches. The V gene's germline CDR1 is SGHVS and CDR2 FNYEAQ. The CDR3 loop spans 16 amino acids. The CDR3 loop reads CASSLGQGARGTEAFF. CDR3 bases: TGTGCCAGCAGCTTAGGACAGGGGGCGCGGGGGACTGAAGCTTTCTTT.

As for this clone: Additional DNA sequences in this sample encode the identical CDR3. V gene TRBV5-1 combines with J gene TRBJ1-3; D gene ambiguous. In germline, CDR1 is SGHRS, CDR2 YFSETQ. This CDR3 has 14 amino acids. V was shortened by 0 bases and J by 2 bases, with 6 bases between the two germline ends. The CDR3 bases are TGCGCCAGCAGCTTGGCGGGGACTGGAAACACCATATATTTT. Its translation: CASSLAGTGNTIYF.

The rearrangement uses TRBV9 and TRBJ2-3; D gene uncertain. CDR1 SGDLS and CDR2 YYNGEE come from the germline V gene. The CDR3 has 17 residues. Trimming took 2 bases from V and 2 from J, leaving 18 bases between them. In DNA form, the CDR3 reads TGTGCCAGCAGCGTCTTTGCTAACCAACGTTCCACAGATACGCAGTATTTT. As protein: CASSVFANQRSTDTQYF.

The chain links TRBV9 to TRBJ1-6; D may be TRBD1 (6 bases). The V and J ends lost 1 base and 8 bases respectively, with 13 bases between them. Germline lookup yields CDR1 SGDLS and CDR2 YYNGEE. The CDR3 spans 15 residues. CDR3 sequence (DNA): TGTGCCAGCAGCGTAAATCAGGGGACGGATTCACCCCTCCACTTT. Translation: CASSVNQGTDSPLHF.

The rearrangement uses TRBV7-2 and TRBJ2-3, with D tentatively TRBD1 (6 bases). The CDR3 has 15 residues. Germline assignment: CDR1 SGHTA and CDR2 FQGNSA. V was clipped by 5 bases and J by 1 base, with 13 bases between them. CDR3 sequence reads: CASSGGQTGTDTQYF. CDR3 bases: TGTGCCAGCAGCGGTGGACAGACAGGCACAGATACGCAGTATTTT.

The rearrangement uses TRBV9 and TRBJ2-5; D possibly corresponds to TRBD1 (5 bases). Trimming cost V 2 bases and J 2 bases, with 13 bases left between them. Germline assignment: CDR1 SGDLS and CDR2 YYNGEE. This CDR3 comprises 15 residues. The CDR3 region is CASSVQGKPQETQYF. DNA for the CDR3: TGTGCCAGCAGCGTGCAGGGAAAACCTCAAGAGACCCAGTACTTC.

The rearrangement links TRBV27 to TRBJ2-7; 9 bases are shared with TRBD1. Germline-derived CDR1 and CDR2 are MNHEY and SMNVEV (reference sequence). V lost 6 bases to trimming and J lost 0 bases; unmatched junction nucleotides: 6. This CDR3 is built from 15 residues. The CDR3 region has the DNA TGTGCCAGCAGACCCGGGACAGGGTTCTCCTACGAGCAGTACTTC. It translates to CASRPGTGFSYEQYF.

This chain links TRBV6-5 with TRBJ2-7, with D unclear. Trimming shortened V by 6 bases and J by 6 bases, and 15 bases separated the two germline ends. This CDR3 region has 13 residues. Germline lookup yields CDR1 MNHEY and CDR2 SVGAGI. The CDR3 reads CASSRVMGGEQYF. The CDR3 nucleotides are TGTGCCAGCAGCCGGGTAATGGGTGGCGAGCAGTACTTC.

This rearrangement joins TRBV5-1 to TRBJ1-1; a weak D match, TRBD1 (6 bases). CDR3 length: 13 residues. Germline CDR1 and CDR2: SGHRS and YFSETQ. The V and J ends lost 3 bases and 8 bases respectively, with 14 bases between them. The CDR3 sequence: CASSSWGGQEAFF. Written as DNA, the CDR3 is TGCGCCAGCAGCTCATGGGGCGGACAGGAAGCTTTCTTT.

The chain joins TRBV7-2 to TRBJ2-7; weak D call: TRBD1 (5 bases). Germline loops: CDR1 SGHTA, CDR2 FQGNSA. The CDR3 runs to 15 residues. Trimming cost V 2 bases and J 1 base, with 12 bases left between them. CDR3 sequence (DNA): TGTGCCAGCAGCTTAACCCGGACACATTCCTACGAGCAGTACTTC. Its protein product is CASSLTRTHSYEQYF.